These 30 T cell receptor beta chains originate from one sample sequenced in a study of identical twins. A single record per CDR3 protein comes from TCRdb applying MiXCR to the 5' RACE reads. The sample includes roughly 720,000 distinct CDR3 sequences, around a sixth of them seen just once. These sequences were also reported in another study, on T cells expressing NK-cell markers.

The sequenced material came from PBMCs. The source of these receptors is a woman between 18 and 30 years old in good health.

This clonotype occurred a few times. The chain links TRBV6-1 to TRBJ1-1; D is possibly TRBD1 (6 bases). This CDR3 has 14 residues. CDR1 MNHNS and CDR2 SASEGT come from the germline V gene. Between the trimmed V and J ends, which lost 7 bases and 1 base, there was a span of 13 bases. CDR3 in amino acids: CASTGQTGNTEAFF. DNA of the CDR3: TGTGCCAGCACCGGCCAGACAGGGAACACTGAAGCTTTCTTT.

Only a few counts were recorded for this clonotype. CDR3 nucleotide sequence: TGTGCCGCGGGGGGGACCTTCAATGAGCAGTTCTTC. Amino acids: CAAGGTFNEQFF. The chain couples TRBV12-3 or TRBV12-4 to TRBJ2-1; 9 bases match TRBD2. The CDR3 spans 12 residues. V lost 11 bases, J lost 6 bases, and 5 bases stayed unmatched.

J is TRBJ2-1 and V is TRBV24-1; 8 nucleotides line up with TRBD1. Germline V gene lookup returns CDR1 KGHDR and CDR2 SFDVKD. The CDR3 is 18 amino acids. V was clipped by 4 bases and J by 0 bases; unmatched bases: 10. The CDR3 DNA sequence: TGTGCCACCAGTGACCGGACAGGGAGAGTGGGCTCCTACAATGAGCAGTTCTTC. This codes for CATSDRTGRVGSYNEQFF.

The chain is built from TRBV7-9 and TRBJ2-7; 9 nucleotides match TRBD2. The V and J ends lost 5 bases and 5 bases, in that order; junction bases with no gene match: 10. CDR1 and CDR2 from the germline V gene are SEHNR and FQNEAQ (reference sequence). The CDR3 runs to 15 residues. CDR3 sequence (DNA): TGTGCCAGCAGCCCACGTAGCGGGAGTATCCACGAGCAGTACTTC. This translates into CASSPRSGSIHEQYF.

This clonotype has just a few counts. V gene TRBV20-1 combines with J gene TRBJ2-3; 10 positions match TRBD2. This CDR3 spans 16 amino acids. Germline CDR1 reads DFQATT; CDR2 reads SNEGSKA (reference sequence). J lost 5 bases, V lost 2 bases, and 10 bases had no gene match. The CDR3 DNA reads as TGCAGTGCTAGACCGAGCGGGGGGGTCTTAGGAGATACGCAGTATTTT. Its translation is CSARPSGGVLGDTQYF.

This clonotype occurred a few times. The V gene is TRBV29-1, the J gene TRBJ2-1; weak D call: TRBD1 (6 bases). Between the trimmed V and J ends, which lost 4 bases and 6 bases, there was a span of 19 bases. The CDR3 sequence is 15 residues long. Germline CDR1 SQVTM, CDR2 ANQGSEA. The CDR3 spells CSVVRTQGAGNEQFF. The CDR3 DNA reads as TGCAGCGTTGTCCGTACACAGGGAGCTGGCAATGAGCAGTTCTTC.

J is TRBJ2-5 and V is TRBV20-1; the D gene is possibly TRBD2 (6 bases). The CDR3 sequence is 11 residues long. V was trimmed by 3 bases and J by 4 bases, leaving 6 bases between them. Germline assignment: CDR1 DFQATT and CDR2 SNEGSKA (reference sequence). The CDR3 sequence: CSASGRETQYF. CDR3 nucleotide sequence: TGCAGTGCTAGCGGGAGAGAGACCCAGTACTTC.

The rearrangement uses TRBV18 and TRBJ2-6, with D perhaps matching TRBD1 (6 bases). CDR1 and CDR2 from the germline V gene are KGHSH and LQKENI. The CDR3 is 15 residues long. The ends were cut back, 6 bases at V and 0 bases at J, with 9 bases in the middle. The CDR3 is CASSRTDSGANVLTF. The CDR3 bases are TGTGCCAGCTCCCGGACAGACTCTGGGGCCAACGTCCTGACTTTC.

The V and J genes are TRBV7-2 and TRBJ2-3; TRBD2 agrees at 8 bases. J lost 2 bases, V lost 5 bases, and 12 bases had no gene match. Germline CDR1 and CDR2: SGHTA and FQGNSA. This CDR3 contains 17 residues. The CDR3 reads CASSHFEIAGPTDTQYF. The CDR3 DNA sequence: TGTGCCAGCAGCCATTTCGAGATAGCGGGGCCCACAGATACGCAGTATTTT.

Written as DNA, the CDR3 is TGCGCCAGCAGCTTGGATATATGGGACCAGGGTGTTCGGGATCAGTACTTC. Translation gives CASSLDIWDQGVRDQYF. This sequence joins TRBV5-1 and TRBJ2-4; D is perhaps TRBD1 or TRBD2 (5 bases each). CDR1 SGHRS and CDR2 YFSETQ come from the germline V gene. The CDR3 covers 17 residues. Between the trimmed V and J ends, which lost 0 bases and 12 bases, there was a span of 25 bases.

This clonotype was seen more than once but under ten times. The chain employs TRBV20-1 and TRBJ2-5, with 11 bases aligning to TRBD2. Unmatched junction bases numbered 2, after V lost 1 base and J lost 4 bases. The V gene's germline CDR1 is DFQATT and CDR2 SNEGSKA (reference sequence). The length of the CDR3 is 14 residues. The CDR3 region is CSARGLAGTETQYF. In DNA, the CDR3 is TGCAGTGCTAGAGGACTAGCGGGAACAGAGACCCAGTACTTC.

CDR3 loop: CASSPTQPNTGELFF. The CDR3 DNA reads TGTGCCAGCTCACCAACTCAGCCGAACACCGGGGAGCTGTTTTTT. This rearrangement joins TRBV18 to TRBJ2-2; no clear D. V lost 2 bases and J 0 bases, leaving 7 bases between the germline ends. The CDR3 totals 15 residues. Germline CDR1 reads KGHSH; CDR2 reads LQKENI.

The chain has TRBV20-1 and TRBJ2-1; no clear D gene. The CDR3 runs 14 residues. Germline assignment: CDR1 DFQATT and CDR2 SNEGSKA (reference sequence). The V gene lost 4 bases and the J gene lost 0 bases, with 10 bases spanning the gap. The CDR3 DNA reads TGCAGTGCTACCACAAGGAGCTCCTACAATGAGCAGTTCTTC. Its protein is CSATTRSSYNEQFF.

This clonotype appeared a few times. The chain is built from TRBV6-1 and TRBJ2-1; 8 positions agree with TRBD1. This CDR3 region has 14 residues. Germline V gives CDR1 MNHNS, CDR2 SASEGT. Unmatched junction bases numbered 6, after V lost 3 bases and J lost 8 bases. The CDR3 protein is CASSEADRGYEQFF. Written as DNA, the CDR3 is TGTGCCAGCAGTGAGGCTGACAGGGGTTATGAGCAGTTCTTC.

The chain links TRBV5-1 to TRBJ2-1; no reliable D call. CDR3 length equals 14 residues. Trimming removed 4 bases from V and 8 bases from J, with 16 bases in between. In germline, CDR1 is SGHRS, CDR2 YFSETQ. Here the CDR3 reads CASSLDGSWDEQFF. CDR3 DNA: TGCGCCAGCAGCCTGGATGGGTCGTGGGATGAGCAGTTCTTC.

V usage is TRBV5-1 and J usage is TRBJ2-5; 11 nucleotides match TRBD2. CDR1 is SGHRS, CDR2 YFSETQ, per germline. The CDR3 consists of 16 residues. Trimming took 3 bases from V and 4 from J; bases not matched to a gene: 8. The CDR3 here is CASSSGLAVDRETQYF. The CDR3, as DNA: TGCGCCAGCAGCTCGGGACTAGCGGTCGACAGAGAGACCCAGTACTTC.

This clonotype has only a few counts. The V gene is TRBV9, the J gene TRBJ1-5; 9 bases line up with TRBD1. Losses at the gene ends were 2 bases for V and 6 bases for J; bases not matched to a gene: 3. CDR1 and CDR2 (germline): SGDLS, YYNGEE. The CDR3 runs to 14 residues. DNA of the CDR3: TGTGCCAGCAGCGTGGACAGGGGAGGTCAGCCCCAGCATTTT. Translation: CASSVDRGGQPQHF.

This clonotype has more than one count but fewer than ten. V is TRBV6-1 and J is TRBJ1-1; D gene ambiguous. V was pared by 8 bases and J by 0 bases, with 10 bases between. Germline V CDR1 and CDR2: MNHNS, SASEGT. The CDR3 is 13 residues long. The CDR3 DNA reads TGTGCCAGCGGTACACACATGAACACTGAAGCTTTCTTT. It yields the protein CASGTHMNTEAFF.

The rearrangement uses TRBV7-9 and TRBJ1-1; D not certain. This CDR3 has 14 residues. Per the germline V gene, CDR1 is SEHNR and CDR2 is FQNEAQ (reference sequence). V shed 4 bases and J shed 7 bases, with 16 bases lying between them. CDR3 bases: TGTGCCAGCAGCTCGGCCCCACTTGACTATGAAGCTTTCTTT. Translating gives CASSSAPLDYEAFF.

The V and J genes are TRBV20-1 and TRBJ2-7, with a tentative D call TRBD1 (5 bases). The V end lost 0 bases, the J end lost 3 bases, and 15 bases lay between the germline ends. The CDR3 has 15 amino acids. Germline V gene lookup returns CDR1 DFQATT and CDR2 SNEGSKA (reference sequence). CDR3 nucleotides: TGCAGTGCTAGAGATAGCAGGGAAGGAAGCTACGAGCAGTACTTC. It is translated as CSARDSREGSYEQYF.

This clonotype was counted a few times. This chain uses TRBV15 with TRBJ1-2, with D hard to call. Germline assignment: CDR1 LNHNV and CDR2 YYDKDF (reference sequence). The CDR3 contains 15 residues. Trimming took off 0 bases at V and 2 bases at J, with 10 bases between the two ends. The CDR3 DNA follows: TGTGCCACCAGCAGAGACCTAACAGTGAACTATGGCTACACCTTC. Amino acids: CATSRDLTVNYGYTF.

This clonotype was found a few times. The gene calls are TRBV29-1 and TRBJ2-3; D gene uncertain. Trimming stripped 0 bases from V and 6 bases from J, with 13 bases between. The CDR3 sequence is 14 residues long. Germline V gives CDR1 SQVTM, CDR2 ANQGSEA. CDR3 region: CSVEDWPANDTQYF. CDR3 DNA: TGCAGCGTTGAAGATTGGCCCGCCAACGATACGCAGTATTTT.

The genes are TRBV20-1 and TRBJ2-3; 9 bases are shared with TRBD2. Germline CDR1 is DFQATT and CDR2 is SNEGSKA (reference sequence). The junction had 6 bases not matched to a gene; V was cut back by 8 bases and J by 6 bases. The CDR3 has 12 residues. In DNA form, the CDR3 reads TGCAGTATAGCGGGAGCTGCGGATACGCAGTATTTT. Translating it yields CSIAGAADTQYF.

This rearrangement joins TRBV14 to TRBJ2-1; no definite D call. Trimming pared 3 bases from V and 1 base from J, leaving 13 bases between. The CDR3 is 16 residues long. Germline CDR1 reads SGHDN; CDR2 reads FVKESK. The CDR3 reads CASSQKLMGSYNEQFF. In nucleotides, the CDR3 is TGTGCCAGCAGCCAGAAACTAATGGGGTCCTACAATGAGCAGTTCTTC.

The V and J genes are TRBV3-1 and TRBJ2-1; 8 positions agree with TRBD1. Trimming took 6 bases from V and 15 from J; bases not matched to a gene: 10. The CDR3 has 12 residues. The germline gives CDR1 LGHDT, CDR2 YNNKEL (reference sequence). Here the CDR3 DNA reads TGTGCCAGCAGTAACACCGGGACAGGAAGGTTCTTC. Translated: CASSNTGTGRFF.

This clonotype has a handful of counts. The germline gene is not matched at one end of the junction; a read error may be the cause. This rearrangement joins TRBV7-7 to TRBJ2-3; D is unclear. The CDR3 length is 14 residues. CDR1 SSHAT and CDR2 FNYEAQ come from the germline V gene (reference sequence). Here the CDR3 reads CASSLLGDVSEQYF. CDR3 nucleotide sequence: TGTGCTAGCAGCTTACTTGGGGATGTTTCGGAGCAGTATTTT.

This clonotype was seen only a few times. The chain uses TRBV3-1 and TRBJ1-5; D is ambiguous. V dropped 0 bases and J dropped 9 bases, with 15 bases sitting between them. Germline V gene lookup returns CDR1 LGHDT and CDR2 YNNKEL (reference sequence). The CDR3 has 15 amino acids. CDR3 in DNA: TGTGCCAGCAGCCAAGATGGAGGGAGCGGTTTGCCCCAGCATTTT. Encoded protein: CASSQDGGSGLPQHF.

This clonotype showed up many times. The gene calls are TRBV20-1 and TRBJ2-2, with 9 bases that match TRBD1. Per the germline V gene, CDR1 is DFQATT and CDR2 is SNEGSKA (reference sequence). This CDR3 comprises 14 residues. V was clipped by 2 bases and J by 6 bases; unmatched bases: 4. The CDR3 sequence is CSARRTGDAGELFF. The CDR3 DNA reads as TGCAGTGCTAGAAGGACAGGGGATGCCGGGGAGCTGTTTTTT.

Only a few counts were recorded for this clonotype. The rearrangement links TRBV5-1 to TRBJ2-1, with D perhaps matching TRBD1 or TRBD2 (7 bases each). This CDR3 is built from 14 residues. V was cut by 4 bases and J by 5 bases, with 13 bases left in between. Germline-derived CDR1 and CDR2 are SGHRS and YFSETQ. This CDR3 is CASSAGGVDNEQFF. For the CDR3, the DNA is TGCGCCAGCAGCGCAGGGGGGGTAGACAATGAGCAGTTCTTC.

This clonotype was found a few times. This rearrangement joins TRBV24-1 to TRBJ2-1, with D perhaps matching TRBD1 (5 bases). V was pared by 6 bases and J by 4 bases, with 9 bases between. The length of the CDR3 is 13 residues. Germline V gene lookup returns CDR1 KGHDR and CDR2 SFDVKD. As DNA, the CDR3 is TGTGCCACCAGTAACCCAGGGTACAATGAGCAGTTCTTC. Amino acid sequence: CATSNPGYNEQFF.